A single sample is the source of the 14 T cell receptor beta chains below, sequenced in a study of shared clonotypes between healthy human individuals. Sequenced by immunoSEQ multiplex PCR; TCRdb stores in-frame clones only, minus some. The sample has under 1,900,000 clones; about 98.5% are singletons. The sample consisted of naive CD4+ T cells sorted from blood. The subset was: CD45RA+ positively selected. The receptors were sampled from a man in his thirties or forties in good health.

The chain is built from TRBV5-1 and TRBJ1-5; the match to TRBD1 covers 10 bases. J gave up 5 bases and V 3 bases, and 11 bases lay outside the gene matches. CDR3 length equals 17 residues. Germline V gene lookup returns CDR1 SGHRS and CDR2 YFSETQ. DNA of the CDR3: TGCGCCAGCAGCTGCGCCCGGGACAGGGGAATCCATCAGCCCCAGCATTTT. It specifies CASSCARDRGIHQPQHF.

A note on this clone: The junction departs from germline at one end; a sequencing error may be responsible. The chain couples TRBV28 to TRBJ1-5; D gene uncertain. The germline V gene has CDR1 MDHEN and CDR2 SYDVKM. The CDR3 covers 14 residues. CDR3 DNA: TGTGTCAGCAGTTTGGGCGCGGGCAATCAGCCCCAGCATTTT. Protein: CVSSLGAGNQPQHF.

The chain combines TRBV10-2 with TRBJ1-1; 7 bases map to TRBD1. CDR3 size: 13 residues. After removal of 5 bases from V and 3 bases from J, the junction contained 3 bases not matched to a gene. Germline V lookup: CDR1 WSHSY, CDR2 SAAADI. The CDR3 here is CASSPGGDTEAFF. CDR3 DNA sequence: TGCGCCAGCAGTCCAGGGGGGGACACTGAAGCTTTCTTT.

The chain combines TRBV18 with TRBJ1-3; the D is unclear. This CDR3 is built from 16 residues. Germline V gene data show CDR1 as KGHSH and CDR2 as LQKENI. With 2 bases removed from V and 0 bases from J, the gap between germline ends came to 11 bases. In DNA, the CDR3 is TGTGCCAGCTCACCAAGGGCTGGGGTCTCTGGAAACACCATATATTTT. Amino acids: CASSPRAGVSGNTIYF.

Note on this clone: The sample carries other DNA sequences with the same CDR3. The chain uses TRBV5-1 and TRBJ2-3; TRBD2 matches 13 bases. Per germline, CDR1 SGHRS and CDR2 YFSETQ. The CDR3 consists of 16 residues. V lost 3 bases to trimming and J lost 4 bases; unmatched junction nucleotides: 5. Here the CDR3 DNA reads TGCGCCAGCAGCTCTCGACTAGCGGGAGGCCCAGATACGCAGTATTTT. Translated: CASSSRLAGGPDTQYF.

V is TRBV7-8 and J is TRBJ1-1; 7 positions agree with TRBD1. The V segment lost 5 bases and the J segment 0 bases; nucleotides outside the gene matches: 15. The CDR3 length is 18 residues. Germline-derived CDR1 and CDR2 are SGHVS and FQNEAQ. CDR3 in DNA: TGTGCCAGCAGCGCGTGGGACAGCCCTCCCCTTTTGAACACTGAAGCTTTCTTT. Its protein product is CASSAWDSPPLLNTEAFF.

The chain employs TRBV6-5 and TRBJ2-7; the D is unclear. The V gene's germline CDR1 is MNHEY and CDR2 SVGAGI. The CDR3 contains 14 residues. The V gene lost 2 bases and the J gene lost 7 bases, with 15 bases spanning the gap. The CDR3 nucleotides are TGTGCCAGCAGTTACCCGACCCGGAGTGGGGAGCAGTACTTC. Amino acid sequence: CASSYPTRSGEQYF.

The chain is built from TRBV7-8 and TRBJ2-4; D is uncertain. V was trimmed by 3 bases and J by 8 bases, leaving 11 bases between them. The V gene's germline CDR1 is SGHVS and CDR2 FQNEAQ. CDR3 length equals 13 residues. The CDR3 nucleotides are TGTGCCAGCAGCTTTAGAACCCAGGACATTCAGTACTTC. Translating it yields CASSFRTQDIQYF. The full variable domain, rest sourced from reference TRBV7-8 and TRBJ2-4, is GAGVSQSPRYKVAKRGQDVALRCDPISGHVSLFWYQQALGQGPEFLTYFQNEAQLDKSGLPSDRFFAERPEGSVSTLKIQRTQQEDSAVYLCASSFRTQDIQYFGAGTRLSVL.

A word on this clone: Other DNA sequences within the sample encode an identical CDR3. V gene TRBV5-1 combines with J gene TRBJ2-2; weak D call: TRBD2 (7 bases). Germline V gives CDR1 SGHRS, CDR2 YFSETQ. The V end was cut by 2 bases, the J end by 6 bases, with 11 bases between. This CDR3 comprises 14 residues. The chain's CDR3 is CASSFAGGPGELFF. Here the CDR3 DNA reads TGCGCCAGCAGCTTCGCCGGGGGGCCCGGGGAGCTGTTTTTT.

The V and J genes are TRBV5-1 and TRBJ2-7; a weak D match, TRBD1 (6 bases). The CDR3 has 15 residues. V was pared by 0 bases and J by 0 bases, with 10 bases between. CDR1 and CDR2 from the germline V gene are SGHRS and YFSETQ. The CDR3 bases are TGCGCCAGCAGCTTGGATTGGACAGTCTCCTACGAGCAGTACTTC. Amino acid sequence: CASSLDWTVSYEQYF.

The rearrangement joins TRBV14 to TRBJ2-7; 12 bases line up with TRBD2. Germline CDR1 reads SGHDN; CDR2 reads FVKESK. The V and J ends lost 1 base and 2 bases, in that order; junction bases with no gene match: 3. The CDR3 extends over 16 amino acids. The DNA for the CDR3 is TGTGCCAGCAGCCAAGTTGGACTAGCGGGGACCTACGAGCAGTACTTC. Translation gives CASSQVGLAGTYEQYF.

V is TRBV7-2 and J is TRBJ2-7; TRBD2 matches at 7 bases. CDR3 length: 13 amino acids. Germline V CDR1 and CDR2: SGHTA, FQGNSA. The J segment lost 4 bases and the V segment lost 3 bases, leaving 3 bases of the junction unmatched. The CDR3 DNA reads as TGTGCCAGCAGCTTGGGGCGGGAGTACGAGCAGTACTTC. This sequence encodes CASSLGREYEQYF.

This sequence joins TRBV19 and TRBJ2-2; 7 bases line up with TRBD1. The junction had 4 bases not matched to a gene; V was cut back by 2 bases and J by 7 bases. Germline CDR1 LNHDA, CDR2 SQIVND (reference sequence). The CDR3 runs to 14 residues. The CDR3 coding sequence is TGTGCCAGTAGTATACACGACAGGGTCGGGGAGCTGTTTTTT. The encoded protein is CASSIHDRVGELFF.

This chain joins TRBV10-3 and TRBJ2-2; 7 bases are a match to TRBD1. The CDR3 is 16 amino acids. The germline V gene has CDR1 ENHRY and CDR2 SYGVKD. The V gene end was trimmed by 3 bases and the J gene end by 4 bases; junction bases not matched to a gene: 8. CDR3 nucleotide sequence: TGTGCCATCAGTGACCGGGACAGAGGGCTCACCGGGGAGCTGTTTTTT. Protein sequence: CAISDRDRGLTGELFF.